These 6 T cell receptor beta chains originate from one sample sequenced in a study of regulatory T cells in long-lasting Graves disease. This sample's time point: persistent/refractory GD, antithyroid drugs over 5 years with positive TRAb. TCR sequences were obtained from RNA taken from PBMCs. iRepertoire HTBI primers and Arm-PCR of CDR3 regions built TCR beta libraries. In TCRdb, the multiplex PCR reads were re-called with MiXCR into one record per CDR3 protein. The profile shows a few hundred thousand distinct CDR3 sequences, 23% of them singletons. The specimen was peripheral blood mononuclear cells (PBMCs), collected when the disease was refractory, from a patient treated with antithyroid drugs. The receptors were gathered from a female donor with Graves disease.

In its sample, this clonotype was seen a few times. V is TRBV3-1 and J is TRBJ2-7; D is possibly TRBD1 (5 bases). Germline CDR1 reads LGHDT; CDR2 reads YNNKEL (reference sequence). CDR3 size: 13 residues. V lost 1 base, J lost 5 bases, and 9 bases lay in between. This CDR3 is CASSQVQGDEQYF. The CDR3 DNA is TGTGCCAGCAGCCAAGTTCAAGGGGACGAGCAGTACTTC.

This clonotype has only a few counts. The CDR3 DNA sequence: TGTGCCAGCAGTTACTCCCCGTTAGGGGATGGCTACACCTTC. Residues: CASSYSPLGDGYTF. J is TRBJ1-2 and V is TRBV6-2 or TRBV6-3, with TRBD1 as a possible D gene (5 bases). With 0 bases removed from V and 6 bases from J, the gap between germline ends came to 11 bases. The CDR3 runs 14 residues. Germline loops: CDR1 MNHEY, CDR2 SVGEGT.

The chain uses TRBV7-2 and TRBJ2-7; 15 bases agree with TRBD2. The germline CDR1 and CDR2 sequences are SGHTA and FQGNSA. This CDR3 has 19 amino acids. V shed 5 bases and J 2 bases; nucleotides not matched to a gene: 13. The CDR3 nucleotides read TGTGCCAGCAGCACCTGGGGACTAGCGGGAGGAGACCGGACCTACGAGCAGTACTTC. Translated, it gives CASSTWGLAGGDRTYEQYF.

This clonotype showed up just a few times. This sequence joins TRBV14 and TRBJ1-1, with 7 bases fitting TRBD1. The ends lost 1 base at V and 5 bases at J; junction bases unmatched: 1. In germline, CDR1 is SGHDN, CDR2 FVKESK. The CDR3 is 13 residues long. CDR3 amino acids: CASSQATGTEAFF. The CDR3 DNA follows: TGTGCCAGCAGCCAAGCGACAGGGACTGAAGCTTTCTTT.

This clonotype appeared a few times. This rearrangement joins TRBV5-1 to TRBJ1-2, with D hard to call. The CDR3 is made up of 12 amino acids. The germline V gene has CDR1 SGHRS and CDR2 YFSETQ. The V end lost 3 bases, the J end lost 8 bases, and 11 bases lay between the germline ends. The CDR3 spells CASSSGQDGYTF. The CDR3 nucleotides are TGCGCCAGCAGCTCCGGTCAAGACGGCTACACCTTC. The entire variable domain, with the rest obtained from reference TRBV5-1 and TRBJ1-2, is as follows: KAGVTQTPRYLIKTRGQQVTLSCSPISGHRSVSWYQQTPGQGLQFLFEYFSETQRNKGNFPGRFSGRQFSNSRSEMNVSTLELGDSALYLCASSSGQDGYTFGSGTRLTVV.

The table lists this clonotype with many counts. This chain connects TRBV27 to TRBJ2-5, with D possibly matching TRBD1 (6 bases). Germline-derived CDR1 and CDR2 are MNHEY and SMNVEV (reference sequence). V lost 6 bases, J lost 0 bases, and 11 bases lay in between. This CDR3 comprises 14 residues. CDR3 nucleotides: TGTGCCAGCAGCACTAGGGACAACCAAGAGACCCAGTACTTC. Translating gives CASSTRDNQETQYF.